The T cell receptor beta chain described here comes from a study of blood T cells in healthy people across ages. Regarding the study as a whole: It was held that the diversity estimates obtained from one million T cells were underestimates. Because sorting was not performed, PBMCs prevented conclusive naive versus antigen-experienced comparison.

The second PCR ran about 7 to 12 cycles with a sample-barcoded 5' primer and J-beta primers. TCRdb re-analysed the 5' RACE reads in MiXCR, keeping a single row per CDR3 protein. The sample records about 1.7 million distinct CDR3 sequences, 28% being singletons. The CDR3 length is 15 residues. Trimming took off 1 base at V and 4 bases at J, with 10 bases between the two ends. Germline V lookup: CDR1 MGHRA, CDR2 YSYEKL. The sample, 7.5 to 10 milliliters of peripheral blood, was drawn from each donor. This clonotype has only a few counts. Its antigen remains unidentified. This chain connects TRBV4-1 to TRBJ1-4; D gene ambiguous. The clonotype originates from a woman under 40 in good health. Sequencing was performed on blood. CDR3 DNA: TGCGCCAGCAGCCAAGGTGGGAACTTTAATGAAAAACTGTTTTTT. It codes for CASSQGGNFNEKLFF.